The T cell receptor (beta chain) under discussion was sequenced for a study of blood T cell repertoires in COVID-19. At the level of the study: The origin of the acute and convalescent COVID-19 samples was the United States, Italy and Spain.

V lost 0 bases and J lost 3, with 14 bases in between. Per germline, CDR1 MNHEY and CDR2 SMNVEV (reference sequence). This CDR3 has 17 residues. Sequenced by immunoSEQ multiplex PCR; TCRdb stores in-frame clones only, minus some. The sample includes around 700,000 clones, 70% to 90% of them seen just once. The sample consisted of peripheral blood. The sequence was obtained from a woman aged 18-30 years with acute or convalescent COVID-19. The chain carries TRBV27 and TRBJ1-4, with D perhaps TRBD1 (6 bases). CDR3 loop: CASSLSPGGAANEKLFF. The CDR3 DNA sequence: TGTGCCAGCAGTTTATCACCCGGGGGGGCCGCTAATGAAAAACTGTTTTTT.